Presented here are 13 T cell receptor beta chains from one specimen sequenced in a study of T-cell reconstitution after alpha-beta-depleted transplantation in children. Unique molecular identifiers were incorporated into the prepared TCRbeta library. Via MiXCR, TCRdb re-called the PCR reads, giving one row per CDR3 protein. The profile shows fewer than 700,000 distinct CDR3 sequences, roughly 23% of them singletons. Here the sequenced sample was PBMCs, mostly from graft donor cells, taken 360 days after TCRalphabeta/CD19-depleted stem cell transplant. The receptors were gathered from a boy in the first two years of life who had a stem cell transplant for acute myeloid leukemia, so the T cells may come from the graft donor.

The sample holds a few counts of this clonotype. The chain has TRBV5-1 and TRBJ1-1; 7 nucleotides align to TRBD1. Germline CDR1 is SGHRS and CDR2 is YFSETQ. Unmatched junction bases numbered 6, after V lost 3 bases and J lost 1 base. This CDR3 spans 15 amino acids. CDR3 coding DNA: TGCGCCAGCAGCTCTCTAGGACAGGAGAACACTGAAGCTTTCTTT. Protein: CASSSLGQENTEAFF.

This clonotype was seen a handful of times. The V gene is TRBV7-9, the J gene TRBJ2-5, with a weak D call TRBD2 (5 bases). This CDR3 is built from 13 residues. V dropped 7 bases and J dropped 9 bases, with 18 bases sitting between them. Per the germline V gene, CDR1 is SEHNR and CDR2 is FQNEAQ (reference sequence). CDR3 nucleotides: TGTGCCAGCATCCCCGGCCGGTCCGGGGCCCAGTACTTC. Protein sequence: CASIPGRSGAQYF. Complete variable domain (other parts from reference TRBV7-9 and TRBJ2-5): DTGVSQNPRHKITKRGQNVTFRCDPISEHNRLYWYRQTLGQGPEFLTYFQNEAQLEKSRLLSDRFSAERPKGSFSTLEIQRTEQGDSAMYLCASIPGRSGAQYFGPGTRLLVL.

In this sample, this clonotype turned up a few times. The CDR3 nucleotides read TGTGCCAGCAGCCAAGATGTGAGGGGGGGGGGCTATGGCTACACCTTC. Translation gives CASSQDVRGGGYGYTF. This chain connects TRBV4-2 to TRBJ1-2, with D tentatively TRBD1 (6 bases). The germline gives CDR1 LGHNA, CDR2 YNFKEQ. The CDR3 length is 16 residues. V was trimmed by 0 bases and J by 4 bases, leaving 15 bases between them.

This clonotype occurred many times. The chain is built from TRBV4-2 and TRBJ2-2; a weak D match, TRBD2 (5 bases). The V gene lost 0 bases and the J gene lost 8 bases, with 16 bases spanning the gap. Germline lookup yields CDR1 LGHNA and CDR2 YNFKEQ. The CDR3 consists of 16 residues. The CDR3 DNA follows: TGTGCCAGCAGCCAAGATCGGGGAGTCGGTTCGGGGGAGCTGTTTTTT. This codes for CASSQDRGVGSGELFF.

This chain connects TRBV10-1 to TRBJ2-1, with TRBD2 identical over 10 bases. Germline-derived CDR1 and CDR2 are WNHNN and SYGVQD (reference sequence). The CDR3 consists of 17 residues. The V and J ends lost 4 bases and 1 base, in that order; junction bases with no gene match: 7. CDR3 sequence reads: CASSGVLAGVSYNEQFF. In DNA form, the CDR3 reads TGCGCCAGCAGTGGGGTCCTAGCGGGGGTGTCCTACAATGAGCAGTTCTTC.

The CDR3 here is CAISADRARYNEQFF. The CDR3 nucleotides are TGTGCCATCAGTGCGGACAGGGCTCGCTACAATGAGCAGTTCTTC. The chain links TRBV10-3 to TRBJ2-1; 8 nucleotides match TRBD1. The junction had 5 bases not matched to a gene; V was cut back by 4 bases and J by 3 bases. CDR3 length equals 15 residues. CDR1 ENHRY and CDR2 SYGVKD come from the germline V gene.

This clonotype was seen many times. The V and J genes are TRBV15 and TRBJ1-1; D call uncertain. The germline gives CDR1 LNHNV, CDR2 YYDKDF (reference sequence). The CDR3 is 12 residues long. Trimming took off 5 bases at V and 8 bases at J, with 12 bases between the two ends. CDR3 sequence: CATSSFTPEAFF. CDR3 in DNA: TGTGCCACCAGCTCTTTTACACCCGAAGCTTTCTTT.

This clonotype was seen at least ten times. The chain joins TRBV5-1 to TRBJ2-7, with a weak D call TRBD1 (7 bases). Germline CDR1 is SGHRS and CDR2 is YFSETQ. With 0 bases removed from V and 4 bases from J, the gap between germline ends came to 14 bases. The CDR3 totals 15 residues. The CDR3 spells CASSLADRTIYEQYF. For the CDR3, the DNA is TGCGCCAGCAGCTTGGCGGACAGGACTATTTACGAGCAGTACTTC.

The CDR3 loop reads CASSRGISGANVLTF. The CDR3 DNA reads as TGTGCCAGCAGCCGCGGGATCTCTGGGGCCAACGTCCTGACTTTC. The rearrangement joins TRBV5-5 to TRBJ2-6; TRBD2 is a possible D gene (6 bases). The CDR3 length is 15 residues. V lost 4 bases and J lost 0, with 8 bases in between. CDR1 is SGHKS and CDR2 is YYEKEE in the germline V gene (reference sequence).

V gene TRBV20-1 combines with J gene TRBJ2-7; 9 positions agree with TRBD2. Germline CDR1 reads DFQATT; CDR2 reads SNEGSKA (reference sequence). This CDR3 comprises 13 residues. V shed 7 bases, J shed 6 bases, and the junction held 10 bases outside the gene matches. CDR3 region: CSVTLRGGPEQYF. In nucleotides, the CDR3 is TGCAGTGTTACTCTGCGGGGGGGACCCGAGCAGTACTTC.

This clonotype occurred once. The V gene is TRBV4-2, the J gene TRBJ2-1; 9 nucleotides agree with TRBD2. Germline loops: CDR1 LGHNA, CDR2 YNFKEQ. With V trimmed by 1 base and J by 4 bases, 5 bases remained unmatched. CDR3 size: 16 residues. The CDR3 nucleotides read TGTGCCAGCAGCCAAGTGAGCGGGGGGAATTACAATGAGCAGTTCTTC. Translated: CASSQVSGGNYNEQFF.

J is TRBJ1-4 and V is TRBV20-1, with D tentatively TRBD1 (6 bases). CDR1 is DFQATT, CDR2 SNEGSKA, per germline (reference sequence). The CDR3 sequence is 16 residues long. The V gene lost 3 bases and the J gene lost 0 bases, with 14 bases spanning the gap. As DNA, the CDR3 is TGCAGTGCTAGTACAGGGAGATATGCAACTAATGAAAAACTGTTTTTT. It codes for CSASTGRYATNEKLFF.

This clonotype was recorded many times. V gene TRBV5-1 combines with J gene TRBJ2-3, with D unclear. CDR1 and CDR2 from the germline V gene are SGHRS and YFSETQ. Trimming took off 0 bases at V and 4 bases at J, with 12 bases between the two ends. CDR3 size: 15 residues. The CDR3 loop is CASSLGNLAPDTQYF. The CDR3 DNA is TGCGCCAGCAGCTTGGGTAACCTCGCCCCAGATACGCAGTATTTT.